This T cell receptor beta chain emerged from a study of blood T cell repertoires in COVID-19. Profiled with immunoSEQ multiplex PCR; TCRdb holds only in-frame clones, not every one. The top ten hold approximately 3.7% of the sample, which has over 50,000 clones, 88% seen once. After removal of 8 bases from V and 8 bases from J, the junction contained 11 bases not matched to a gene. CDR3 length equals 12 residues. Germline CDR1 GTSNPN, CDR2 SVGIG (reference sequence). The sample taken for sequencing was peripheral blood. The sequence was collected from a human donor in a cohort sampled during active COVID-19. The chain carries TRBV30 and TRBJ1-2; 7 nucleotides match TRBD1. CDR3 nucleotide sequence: TGTGCCGGATTCGGGACAGATGGGGGCTACACCTTC. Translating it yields CAGFGTDGGYTF.